A single sample gave rise to the 9 T cell receptor beta chains below, sequenced in a study of blood T cell repertoires in COVID-19. Measured with immunoSEQ multiplex PCR; TCRdb has only the in-frame clones, and not every one. The table lists 9,500 to 13,000 clones, about 90% of them singletons. Sequencing was carried out using peripheral blood. Receptor source: a human donor in a cohort sampled during active COVID-19.

The chain links TRBV10-3 to TRBJ1-5, with D uncertain. Germline V gene lookup returns CDR1 ENHRY and CDR2 SYGVKD. The CDR3 is made up of 15 amino acids. Trimming cost V 10 bases and J 0 bases, with 16 bases left between them. As DNA, the CDR3 is TGTGCCACTAAATCCCAGGTCACTAGCAATCAGCCCCAGCATTTT. Translating it yields CATKSQVTSNQPQHF.

This clone was picked up one time. The J gene is TRBJ2-7, the V gene TRBV2, with 8 bases aligning to TRBD1. CDR1 SNHLY and CDR2 FYNNEI come from the germline V gene. CDR3 length equals 14 residues. Trimming took 6 bases from V and 6 from J; bases not matched to a gene: 10. The CDR3 nucleotides read TGTGCCAGCAGCGCGGGCAGGGGGCGATCCGAGCAGTACTTC. This translates into CASSAGRGRSEQYF.

V usage is TRBV2 and J usage is TRBJ2-7; D is ambiguous. The CDR3 is 13 residues long. Germline-derived CDR1 and CDR2 are SNHLY and FYNNEI. The V end lost 7 bases, the J end lost 3 bases, and 13 bases lay between the germline ends. The CDR3 spells CASMANTIYEQYF. The CDR3, as DNA: TGTGCCAGCATGGCCAATACCATCTACGAGCAGTACTTC.

This clone was picked up one time. The chain carries TRBV4-3 and TRBJ1-4; a weak D match, TRBD1 (5 bases). Trimming took 1 base from V and 4 from J, leaving 10 bases between them. Germline CDR1 reads LGHNA; CDR2 reads YSLEER. The CDR3 extends over 15 amino acids. The CDR3, as DNA: TGCGCCAGCAGCCAAGGGGGCGTGGATAATGAAAAACTGTTTTTT. This codes for CASSQGGVDNEKLFF.

CDR3 in DNA: TGTGCCAGCAGTGAAGCCCCGGGGGTTTATGGCTACACCTTC. Its translation: CASSEAPGVYGYTF. J is TRBJ1-2 and V is TRBV6-1; D might be TRBD1 (5 bases). CDR3 length: 14 residues. V was trimmed by 0 bases and J by 5 bases, leaving 10 bases between them. Germline loops: CDR1 MNHNS, CDR2 SASEGT.

The chain joins TRBV2 to TRBJ2-2; TRBD2 is a possible D gene (6 bases). V dropped 8 bases and J dropped 0 bases, with 10 bases sitting between them. Germline V gene sequence: CDR1 SNHLY, CDR2 FYNNEI. This CDR3 region has 14 residues. The DNA of the CDR3 is TGTGCCAGCCTGCGGGAAACGAACACCGGGGAGCTGTTTTTT. Residues: CASLRETNTGELFF.

The V and J genes are TRBV5-4 and TRBJ1-1; 10 bases line up with TRBD1. The V segment lost 3 bases and the J segment 4 bases; nucleotides outside the gene matches: 9. Per germline, CDR1 SGHNT and CDR2 YYREEE (reference sequence). The CDR3 length is 16 residues. The CDR3, as DNA: TGTGCCAGCAGCTCCTTGGGACAGGGGTTCGGCACTGAAGCTTTCTTT. It yields the protein CASSSLGQGFGTEAFF.

V is TRBV27 and J is TRBJ1-2, with TRBD1 matching over 8 bases. CDR1 is MNHEY and CDR2 is SMNVEV in the germline V gene (reference sequence). The V and J ends lost 0 bases and 1 base, in that order; junction bases with no gene match: 4. The CDR3 runs to 16 residues. CDR3 nucleotides: TGTGCCAGCAGTTTATCGCAGGGGGCGCGTAACTATGGCTACACCTTC. Amino acid sequence: CASSLSQGARNYGYTF.

The chain couples TRBV7-9 to TRBJ2-5, with D hard to call. Germline CDR1 and CDR2: SEHNR and FQNEAQ (reference sequence). This CDR3 is built from 17 residues. The V end was cut by 1 base, the J end by 1 base, with 16 bases between. The CDR3 region is CASSLGSVKALQETQYF. In DNA, the CDR3 is TGTGCCAGCAGCTTAGGGTCGGTGAAAGCCCTCCAAGAGACCCAGTACTTC.